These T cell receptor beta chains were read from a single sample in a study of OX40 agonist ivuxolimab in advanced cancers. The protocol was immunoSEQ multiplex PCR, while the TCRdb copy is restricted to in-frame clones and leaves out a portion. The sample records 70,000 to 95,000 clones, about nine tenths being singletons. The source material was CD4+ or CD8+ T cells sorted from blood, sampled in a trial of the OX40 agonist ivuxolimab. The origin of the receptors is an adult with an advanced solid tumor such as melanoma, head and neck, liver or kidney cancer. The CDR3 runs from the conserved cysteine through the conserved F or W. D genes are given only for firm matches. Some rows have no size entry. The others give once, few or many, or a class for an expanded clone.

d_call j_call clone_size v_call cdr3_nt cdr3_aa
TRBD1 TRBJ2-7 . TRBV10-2 TGCGCCAGCAGTGAAGACAGGGGGTCCTACGAGCAGTACTTC CASSEDRGSYEQYF
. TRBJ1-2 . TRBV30 TGTGCCTGGAGTGTAACCTATGGCTACACCTTC CAWSVTYGYTF
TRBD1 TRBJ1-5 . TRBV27 TGTGCCAGCAGCCGAGGCTGGACAGGGTGGGGGAATCAGCCCCAGCATTTT CASSRGWTGWGNQPQHF
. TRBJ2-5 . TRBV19 TGTGCCACCGACCGGGATGGAGAGACCCAGTACTTC CATDRDGETQYF
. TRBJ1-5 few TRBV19 TGTGCCAGTAGTATTGTACAACCCAATCAGCCCCAGCATTTT CASSIVQPNQPQHF
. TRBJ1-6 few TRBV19 TGTGCCAGTAGTCCAGGGGTTGGGAATTCACCCCTCCACTTT CASSPGVGNSPLHF
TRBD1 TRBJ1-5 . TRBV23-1 TGCGCCAGCAGTCAATCGAACAGGGGTCATCAGCCCCAGCATTTT CASSQSNRGHQPQHF
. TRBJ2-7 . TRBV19 TGTGCCAGTAGCCCCCCGGGACGTCTCTCCTACGAGCAGTACTTC CASSPPGRLSYEQYF
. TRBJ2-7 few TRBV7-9 TGTGCCAGCAGCTCGGCCCAGGGGCAGTACTTC CASSSAQGQYF
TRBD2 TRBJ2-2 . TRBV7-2 TGTGCCAGCAGCTCAAAGGGACTAGCGGGAACGAACACCGGGGAGCTGTTTTTT CASSSKGLAGTNTGELFF
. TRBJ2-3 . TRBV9 TGTGCCAGCAGCGTAGGTGGCGGTCGCACAGATACGCAGTATTTT CASSVGGGRTDTQYF
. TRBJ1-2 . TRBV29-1 TGCAGCGTGGATACAGGGAACTATGGCTACACCTTC CSVDTGNYGYTF
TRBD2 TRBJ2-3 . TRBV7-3 TGTGCCAGCAGCTTAGGTCCGGGAGGACGGCAGGATACGCAGTATTTT CASSLGPGGRQDTQYF
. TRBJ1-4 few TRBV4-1 TGCGCCAGCAGCCAAGTCCCCACGACAGAAAAACTGTTTTTT CASSQVPTTEKLFF
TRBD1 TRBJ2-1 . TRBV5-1 TGCGCCAGCTTCGGGGACAGGACCTACAATGAGCAGTTCTTC CASFGDRTYNEQFF
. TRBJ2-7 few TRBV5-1 TGCGCCAGCAGCTTAAACCAAGGATACGAGCAGTACTTC CASSLNQGYEQYF
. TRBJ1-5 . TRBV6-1 TGTGCCAGCAAAATGTTAGCGCAGAGCAATCAGCCCCAGCATTTT CASKMLAQSNQPQHF
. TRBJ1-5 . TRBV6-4 TGTGCCAGCAGTGTAGAGGGAGGTCAGCCCCAGCATTTT CASSVEGGQPQHF
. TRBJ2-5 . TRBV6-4 TGTGCCAGCAGTGACGCCCGACTAGATTTTGAGACCCAGTACTTC CASSDARLDFETQYF
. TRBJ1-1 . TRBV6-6 TGTGCCAGCAGTTACGGGGGGCTGAACACTGAAGCTTTCTTT CASSYGGLNTEAFF
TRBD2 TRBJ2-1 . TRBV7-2 TGTGCCAGCAGCCGAACTAGCGGCCTCTACGGGGAGCAGTTCTTC CASSRTSGLYGEQFF
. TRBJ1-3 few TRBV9 TGTGCCAGCAGCGTAGTGGATGAAGTTGGAAACACCATATATTTT CASSVVDEVGNTIYF
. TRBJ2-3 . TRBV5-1 TGCGCCAGCAGCTTGGCCCTTGATACGCAGTATTTT CASSLALDTQYF
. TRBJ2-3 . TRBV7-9 TGTGCCAGCGGGCTAGCTGGGGCCAAAGATACGCAGTATTTT CASGLAGAKDTQYF
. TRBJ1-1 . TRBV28 TGTGCCAGCAGCCACCTCGGGGCTACCATGAACACTGAAGCTTTCTTT CASSHLGATMNTEAFF
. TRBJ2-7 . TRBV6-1 TGTGCCAGCGGAATCGGCGAGCAGTACTTC CASGIGEQYF
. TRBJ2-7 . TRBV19 TGTGCCAGTAGTATCCGCAGGGATTACGAGCAGTACTTC CASSIRRDYEQYF
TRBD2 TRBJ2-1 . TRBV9 TGTGCCAGCAGCGAGGGACTACCTTATTACAATGAGCAGTTCTTC CASSEGLPYYNEQFF
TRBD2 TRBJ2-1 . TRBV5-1 TGCGCCAGCAGCCGACTAGCGGGAGGGAACAATGAGCAGTTCTTC CASSRLAGGNNEQFF
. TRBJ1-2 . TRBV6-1 TGTGCCAGCAGTGAAACACCCTTACGGGGATGGTTTGGCTACACCTTC CASSETPLRGWFGYTF
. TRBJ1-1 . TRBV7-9 TGTGCCAGCAGCTTACGGGGGGGCACTGAAGCTTTCTTT CASSLRGGTEAFF
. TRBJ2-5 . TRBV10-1 TGCGCCAGCAGTGAGGGCGGCAAGGAAGCCCAGTACTTC CASSEGGKEAQYF